Detailed here is one T cell receptor beta chain. Its antigen is not identified. The sample is drawn from a study of T cells in Graves' hyperthyroidism and ophthalmopathy. Germline CDR1 and CDR2: SGHDT and YYEEEE. This CDR3 spans 17 amino acids. The V end lost 9 bases, the J end lost 2 bases, and 26 bases lay between the germline ends. Whole-study findings and limits: In the analysis, a 13 V-J model separated ophthalmopathy from stable hyperthyroidism.

Researchers took RNA transcripts and amplified the TCR beta CDR3 regions from them. Using the HTBI primer set, a first-round RT-PCR was run on the TCR CDR3. MiXCR, run by TCRdb on the multiplex PCR reads, gives a single entry per CDR3 protein. Here the sample spans roughly 510,000 distinct CDR3 sequences, about 45% being singletons. The genes are TRBV5-6 and TRBJ2-5, with D maybe TRBD2 (6 bases). The TCR was taken from an adult woman with Graves' disease, either hyperthyroidism or ophthalmopathy (not recorded which). The sample taken for sequencing was peripheral blood or thyroid tissue (not recorded which). For the CDR3, the DNA is TGTGCCACAAACCCCGGCTGGCGGGCGGGGCCGCAAGAGACCCAGTACTTC. This sequence encodes CATNPGWRAGPQETQYF.